Presented here are 26 T cell receptor beta chains from one specimen sequenced in a study of identical twins. TCRdb passed the 5' RACE reads through MiXCR, listing each CDR3 protein once. Of about 100,000 distinct CDR3 sequences listed, 5.5% to 7% were seen once; the top ten hold over 9.5%. Sample: memory T cells sorted from blood. These TCRs come from a woman aged 45-59 years in good health.

The sample holds many counts of this clonotype. V usage is TRBV12-3 or TRBV12-4 and J usage is TRBJ2-5; D assignment may be TRBD1 or TRBD2 (5 bases each). The CDR3 loop spans 13 amino acids. Trimming cost V 4 bases and J 7 bases, with 13 bases left between them. CDR3 in DNA: TGTGCCAGCAGTTGGGGCCAAGAGGGGACCCAGTACTTC. Translating it yields CASSWGQEGTQYF.

This clonotype was counted between two and nine times. This sequence joins TRBV6-4 and TRBJ2-1; D gene uncertain. The length of the CDR3 is 11 residues. CDR1 MRHNA and CDR2 SNTAGT come from the germline V gene. V lost 3 bases and J 12 bases, leaving 9 bases between the germline ends. CDR3 sequence reads: CASSEFGRQFF. CDR3 DNA sequence: TGTGCCAGCAGTGAGTTTGGTCGGCAGTTCTTC.

This clonotype was seen at least ten times. The chain links TRBV12-3 or TRBV12-4 to TRBJ2-7, with TRBD2 identical over 14 bases. After removal of 8 bases from V and 3 bases from J, the junction contained 6 bases not matched to a gene. The CDR3 contains 15 residues. CDR3 loop: CASRGGLAGVYEQYF. CDR3 bases: TGTGCCAGCCGTGGGGGACTAGCGGGAGTCTACGAGCAGTACTTC.

This chain links TRBV11-2 with TRBJ2-5; D is uncertain. The germline V gene has CDR1 SGHAT and CDR2 FQNNGV. Trimming pared 6 bases from V and 5 bases from J, leaving 19 bases between. CDR3 length: 15 amino acids. The CDR3 nucleotides read TGTGCCAGCAGAAATCCTGGGTCAAAATGGGAGACCCAGTACTTC. Its translation is CASRNPGSKWETQYF.

This clonotype was counted at least ten times. The chain recombines TRBV5-1 with TRBJ2-2; 10 bases line up with TRBD2. The CDR3 consists of 16 residues. V shed 3 bases, J shed 3 bases, and the junction held 5 bases outside the gene matches. Germline CDR1 SGHRS, CDR2 YFSETQ. The CDR3 spells CASSSRTSGDTGELFF. CDR3 bases: TGCGCCAGCAGCTCCCGGACTAGCGGAGACACCGGGGAGCTGTTTTTT. Full variable domain (remainder filled in from reference TRBV5-1 and TRBJ2-2): KAGVTQTPRYLIKTRGQQVTLSCSPISGHRSVSWYQQTPGQGLQFLFEYFSETQRNKGNFPGRFSGRQFSNSRSEMNVSTLELGDSALYLCASSSRTSGDTGELFFGEGSRLTVL.

This clonotype was seen ten or more times. The chain employs TRBV28 and TRBJ1-2; TRBD1 agrees at 8 bases. The CDR3 length is 15 residues. Unmatched junction bases numbered 10, after V lost 4 bases and J lost 6 bases. Germline V lookup: CDR1 MDHEN, CDR2 SYDVKM. The chain's CDR3 is CASSSLQTGEHGYTF. DNA of the CDR3: TGTGCCAGCAGTTCGCTCCAGACAGGGGAACATGGCTACACCTTC.

Regarding this clonotype: A junction end diverges from the germline sequence, so it may reflect a read error. V is TRBV7-7 and J is TRBJ2-3, with a tentative D call TRBD2 (6 bases). The CDR3 runs to 16 residues. Germline V gene lookup returns CDR1 SSHAT and CDR2 FNYEAQ (reference sequence). The CDR3 loop is CASSLAVGRGTDTQYF. The CDR3 DNA sequence: TGTGCTAGCAGCTTAGCGGTCGGTCGAGGCACAGATACGCAGTATTTT.

The chain has TRBV3-1 and TRBJ2-7, with 9 bases lining up with TRBD2. CDR1 is LGHDT and CDR2 is YNNKEL in the germline V gene (reference sequence). Losses at the gene ends were 8 bases for V and 4 bases for J; bases not matched to a gene: 3. CDR3 size: 12 residues. CDR3 region: CASGTSGYEQYV. The CDR3 bases are TGTGCCAGCGGTACTAGCGGGTACGAGCAGTACGTC.

This clonotype has at least ten counts. This chain joins TRBV2 and TRBJ1-5; D not certain. The V and J ends lost 10 bases and 5 bases respectively, with 18 bases between them. This CDR3 spans 14 amino acids. Per the germline V gene, CDR1 is SNHLY and CDR2 is FYNNEI. CDR3 region: CATSRATDHQPQHF. The CDR3 DNA reads TGTGCCACCTCACGGGCGACGGATCATCAGCCCCAGCATTTT. The entire variable domain, with the rest obtained from reference TRBV2 and TRBJ1-5, is as follows: EPEVTQTPSHQVTQMGQEVILRCVPISNHLYFYWYRQILGQKVEFLVSFYNNEISEKSEIFDDQFSVERPDGSNFTLKIRSTKLEDSAMYFCATSRATDHQPQHFGDGTRLSIL.

This clonotype was seen at least ten times. The V call is TRBV25-1, the J call TRBJ1-1; D is uncertain. The CDR3 is 12 residues long. Germline lookup yields CDR1 MGHDK and CDR2 SYGVNS. V lost 2 bases and J lost 5, with 6 bases in between. The CDR3 region has the DNA TGTGCCAGCAGTGAAGCTGGGACTGAAGCTTTCTTT. Residues: CASSEAGTEAFF.

This clonotype was counted ten times or more. CDR3 in amino acids: CASRLIVQSSGYTF. The CDR3 region has the DNA TGTGCCAGCAGGTTAATAGTCCAGTCCAGCGGCTACACCTTC. V gene TRBV12-3 or TRBV12-4 combines with J gene TRBJ1-2; no firm D call. CDR3 length: 14 residues. The V end was cut by 6 bases, the J end by 8 bases, with 19 bases between.

This clonotype was observed many times. The V gene is TRBV27, the J gene TRBJ2-7, with D perhaps TRBD2 (7 bases). CDR1 is MNHEY, CDR2 SMNVEV, per germline (reference sequence). The CDR3 is 13 residues long. V gave up 7 bases and J gave up 6 bases, with 16 bases separating them. Written as DNA, the CDR3 is TGTGCCAGCATCCCCCGGGGAGGGGGCGAGCAGTACTTC. This encodes CASIPRGGGEQYF.

This clonotype was recorded many times. The rearrangement uses TRBV20-1 and TRBJ2-3; TRBD2 aligns across 9 bases. This CDR3 has 16 amino acids. Germline CDR1 DFQATT, CDR2 SNEGSKA (reference sequence). J lost 4 bases, V lost 3 bases, and 11 bases had no gene match. In DNA, the CDR3 is TGCAGTGCTAGTCTTGGCGGGAGGGCGCCCGCAGATACGCAGTATTTT. This sequence encodes CSASLGGRAPADTQYF.

Ten or more counts support this clonotype. This chain links TRBV20-1 with TRBJ1-1; 7 bases align to TRBD1. The CDR3 spans 10 residues. V dropped 5 bases and J dropped 11; count of bases not matched to a gene: 5. The germline gives CDR1 DFQATT, CDR2 SNEGSKA (reference sequence). The CDR3 spells CSASQGRAFF. The CDR3 bases are TGCAGTGCTTCACAGGGGAGGGCTTTCTTT.

This clonotype was detected ten times or more. The chain is built from TRBV7-9 and TRBJ1-2; TRBD1 might be the D (6 bases). CDR3 length: 12 amino acids. Germline CDR1 is SEHNR and CDR2 is FQNEAQ (reference sequence). Between the trimmed V and J ends, which lost 7 bases and 3 bases, there was a span of 9 bases. The CDR3 DNA sequence: TGTGCCAGCAAAGCAGGGGACTATGGCTACACCTTC. Amino acid sequence: CASKAGDYGYTF.

This clonotype was counted at least ten times. The chain has TRBV29-1 and TRBJ2-1; D possibly corresponds to TRBD2 (6 bases). V gave up 3 bases and J gave up 9 bases, with 21 bases separating them. CDR1 is SQVTM and CDR2 is ANQGSEA in the germline V gene. There are 15 residues in the CDR3. CDR3 protein: CSVEGTATARGEQFF. The DNA for the CDR3 is TGCAGCGTTGAGGGGACTGCTACGGCTAGGGGTGAGCAGTTCTTC.

In this sample, this clonotype turned up many times. The V and J genes are TRBV20-1 and TRBJ2-1, with D tentatively TRBD2 (5 bases). Trimming took 5 bases from V and 0 from J, leaving 11 bases between them. Germline CDR1 and CDR2: DFQATT and SNEGSKA (reference sequence). This CDR3 has 14 amino acids. CDR3 protein: CSAYGLNSYNEQFF. CDR3 in DNA: TGCAGTGCTTATGGACTTAACTCCTACAATGAGCAGTTCTTC.

This clonotype was detected ten times or more. V and J are TRBV6-5 and TRBJ2-2; D might be TRBD1 or TRBD2, each matching 6 bases. The V and J ends lost 5 bases and 5 bases respectively, with 15 bases between them. CDR3 length: 15 amino acids. In germline, CDR1 is MNHEY, CDR2 SVGAGI. The DNA of the CDR3 is TGTGCCAGCAGTCCCCCAGGGGCGGGGACCGGGGAGCTGTTTTTT. This translates into CASSPPGAGTGELFF.

This clonotype was seen at least ten times. The rearrangement uses TRBV5-1 and TRBJ1-1, with TRBD1 matching 7 bases. CDR1 is SGHRS, CDR2 YFSETQ, per germline. Trimming at V came to 4 bases and at J to 4 bases, leaving 10 bases not matched to a gene. The CDR3 contains 15 residues. In DNA form, the CDR3 reads TGCGCCAGCAGCCCCTTGGTTTCAGGGGGCACTGAAGCTTTCTTT. Translation gives CASSPLVSGGTEAFF.

As concerns this clonotype: The conserved phenylalanine or tryptophan normally closing the CDR3 is absent here, so this likely arose from a read error. The chain employs TRBV5-1 and TRBJ1-1, with 8 bases lining up with TRBD1. V lost 3 bases and J lost 4; bases outside the gene matches: 11. The CDR3 has 16 amino acids. Germline V gives CDR1 SGHRS, CDR2 YFSETQ. CDR3 bases: TGCGCCAGCAGCTGGGGGACAGGTGGCTTGTCCACTGAAGCTTTCATT. This codes for CASSWGTGGLSTEAFI.

The chain uses TRBV5-1 and TRBJ2-7; 10 positions agree with TRBD1. Unmatched junction bases numbered 7, after V lost 3 bases and J lost 13 bases. CDR3 size: 12 residues. Per germline, CDR1 SGHRS and CDR2 YFSETQ. The CDR3 nucleotides are TGCGCCAGCAGCTCACCGGGACAGGGGCAATACTTC. It is translated as CASSSPGQGQYF.

This clonotype was counted at least ten times. This sequence joins TRBV11-2 and TRBJ2-6, with TRBD2 as a possible D gene (6 bases). Deletions cut 1 base from V and 1 base from J, with 11 bases between. Germline V gene lookup returns CDR1 SGHAT and CDR2 FQNNGV. The CDR3 extends over 17 amino acids. CDR3 sequence: CASSLVGLTSGANVLTF. The CDR3 DNA reads as TGTGCCAGCAGCTTAGTGGGACTCACTTCTGGGGCCAACGTCCTGACTTTC.

This clonotype was seen many times. The gene calls are TRBV6-5 and TRBJ1-5, with 7 nucleotides matching TRBD1. J lost 7 bases, V lost 8 bases, and 8 bases had no gene match. CDR3 size: 13 residues. Per the germline V gene, CDR1 is MNHEY and CDR2 is SVGAGI. The CDR3 sequence: CASQGQMGQPQHF. DNA of the CDR3: TGTGCCAGCCAGGGACAGATGGGCCAGCCCCAGCATTTT.

This clonotype was observed a few times. CDR3 residues: CASTQGVTGNTIYF. The DNA of the CDR3 is TGTGCCAGCACCCAGGGGGTTACTGGAAACACCATATATTTT. The chain carries TRBV6-5 and TRBJ1-3; 7 positions agree with TRBD1. CDR1 and CDR2 from the germline V gene are MNHEY and SVGAGI. The length of the CDR3 is 14 residues. V trimming: 7 bases; J trimming: 2 bases; junction bases outside the gene matches: 5.

This clonotype showed up many times. The chain joins TRBV12-3 or TRBV12-4 to TRBJ2-4; D not certain. The CDR3 extends over 12 amino acids. Trimming removed 6 bases from V and 3 bases from J, with 6 bases in between. The CDR3 protein is CASRGFKNIQYF. DNA of the CDR3: TGTGCCAGCAGGGGATTCAAAAACATTCAGTACTTC.

The V call is TRBV20-1, the J call TRBJ2-2, with D possibly matching TRBD2 (6 bases). The CDR3 runs to 14 residues. Germline V gene sequence: CDR1 DFQATT, CDR2 SNEGSKA (reference sequence). V was cut by 6 bases and J by 3 bases, with 14 bases left in between. The CDR3 coding sequence is TGCAGTGCCAGACTAGGCAGCGACACCGGGGAGCTGTTTTTT. Its translation: CSARLGSDTGELFF.